The present T cell receptor beta chain was sequenced within a study of spatial heterogeneity in lung cancer. General study points: The number of expanded tumor alpha and beta chains correlated with mutation number.

Trimming removed 3 bases from V and 8 bases from J; junction bases left unmatched: 4. The germline V gene encodes CDR1 MNHEY and CDR2 SMNVEV (reference sequence). The CDR3 sequence is 14 residues long. TCRdb re-called the 5' RACE reads through MiXCR, storing one row per CDR3 protein. The sample lists some 25,000 distinct CDR3 sequences, less than 9% occurring once. To note about this clonotype: Its antigen is as yet unknown.

Time point defined: sample taken at primary tumor resection. The clonotype comes from a male donor with early-stage non-small cell lung cancer. The chain joins TRBV27 to TRBJ1-6; 7 bases align to TRBD1. Sequenced material: lung tumor tissue, taken at surgery. The CDR3 protein is CASSFRDSHSPLHF. The CDR3 DNA reads as TGTGCCAGCAGTTTCCGGGACAGCCATTCACCCCTCCACTTT.